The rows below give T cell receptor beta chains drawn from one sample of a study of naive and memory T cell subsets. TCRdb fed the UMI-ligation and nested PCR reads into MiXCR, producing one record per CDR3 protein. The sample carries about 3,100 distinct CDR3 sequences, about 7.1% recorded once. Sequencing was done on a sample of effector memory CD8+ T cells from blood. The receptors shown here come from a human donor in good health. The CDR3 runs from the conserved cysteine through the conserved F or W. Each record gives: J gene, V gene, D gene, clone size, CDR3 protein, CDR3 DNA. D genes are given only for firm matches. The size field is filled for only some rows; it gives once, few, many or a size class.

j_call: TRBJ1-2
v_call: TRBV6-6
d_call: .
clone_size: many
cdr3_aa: CASSYYKDYGYTF
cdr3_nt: TGTGCCAGCAGCTATTACAAGGACTATGGCTACACCTTC

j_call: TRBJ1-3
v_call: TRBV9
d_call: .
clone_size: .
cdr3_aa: CASSVGQDSGNTIYF
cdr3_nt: TGTGCCAGCAGCGTAGGCCAGGACTCTGGAAACACCATATATTTT

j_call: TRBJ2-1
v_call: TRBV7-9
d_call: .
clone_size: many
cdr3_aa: CASSFRGEGPYNEQFF
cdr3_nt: TGTGCCAGCAGCTTTAGGGGGGAGGGCCCCTACAATGAGCAGTTCTTC

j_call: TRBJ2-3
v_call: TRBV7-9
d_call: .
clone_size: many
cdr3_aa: CASSSSETLSTDTQYF
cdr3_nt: TGTGCCAGCAGCTCGAGCGAGACACTTAGCACAGATACGCAGTATTTT

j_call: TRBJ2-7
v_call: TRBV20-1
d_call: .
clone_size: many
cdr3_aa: CSAREGLDFYEQYF
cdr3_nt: TGCAGTGCTAGAGAAGGGCTAGATTTCTACGAGCAGTACTTC

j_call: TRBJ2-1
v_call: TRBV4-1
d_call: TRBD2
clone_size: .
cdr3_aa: CASSHSQESSGTYNEQFF
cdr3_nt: TGCGCCAGCAGCCATAGCCAAGAGTCTAGCGGAACCTACAATGAGCAGTTCTTC

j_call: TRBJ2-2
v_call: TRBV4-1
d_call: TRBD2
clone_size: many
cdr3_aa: CASRLLAGGGAGELFF
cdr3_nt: TGCGCCAGCAGACTACTAGCGGGAGGTGGGGCCGGGGAGCTGTTTTTT

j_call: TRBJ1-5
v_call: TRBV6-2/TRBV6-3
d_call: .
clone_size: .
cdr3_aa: CASSYSGRGPEESNQPQHF
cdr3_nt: TGTGCCAGCAGTTACTCCGGCAGGGGCCCAGAAGAAAGCAATCAGCCCCAGCATTTT

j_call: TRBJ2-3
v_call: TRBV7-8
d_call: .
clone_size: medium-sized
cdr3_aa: CASRDTQGPSGSQYF
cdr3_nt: TGTGCCAGCAGAGATACTCAGGGGCCCTCCGGATCGCAGTATTTT

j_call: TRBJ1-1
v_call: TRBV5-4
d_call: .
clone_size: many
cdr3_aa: CASSSRDGNEAFF
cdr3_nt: TGTGCCAGCAGCTCCCGGGACGGGAATGAAGCTTTCTTT

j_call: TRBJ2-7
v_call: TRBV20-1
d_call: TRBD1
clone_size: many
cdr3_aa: CSAWTGASYEQYF
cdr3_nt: TGCAGTGCCTGGACAGGGGCGAGCTACGAGCAGTACTTC

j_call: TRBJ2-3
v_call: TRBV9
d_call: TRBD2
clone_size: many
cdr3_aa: CASSATHGRATDTQYF
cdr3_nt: TGTGCCAGCAGCGCGACTCACGGGAGGGCAACAGATACGCAGTATTTT

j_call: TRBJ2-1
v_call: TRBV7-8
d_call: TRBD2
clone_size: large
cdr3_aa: CASSPTSVGLAGLSSYNEQFF
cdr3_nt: TGTGCCAGCAGCCCGACCTCTGTGGGACTAGCGGGGCTGAGCTCCTACAATGAGCAGTTCTTC

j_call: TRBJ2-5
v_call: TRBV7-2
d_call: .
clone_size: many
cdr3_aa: CASSLPLGSMETQYF
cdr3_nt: TGTGCCAGCAGCTTGCCCTTAGGTAGCATGGAGACCCAGTACTTC

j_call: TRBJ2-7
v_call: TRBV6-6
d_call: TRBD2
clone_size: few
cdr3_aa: CASSYGTSGNEQYF
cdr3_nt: TGTGCCAGCAGTTACGGGACTAGCGGGAACGAGCAGTACTTC

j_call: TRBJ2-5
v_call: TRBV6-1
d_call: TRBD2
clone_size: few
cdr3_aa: CASSPWGGRGETQYF
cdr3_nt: TGTGCCAGCAGCCCATGGGGGGGGAGGGGAGAGACCCAGTACTTC

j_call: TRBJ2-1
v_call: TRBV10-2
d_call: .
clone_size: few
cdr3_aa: CASSEDGGGKNEQFF
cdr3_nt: TGCGCCAGCAGTGAGGATGGTGGAGGGAAGAATGAGCAGTTCTTC

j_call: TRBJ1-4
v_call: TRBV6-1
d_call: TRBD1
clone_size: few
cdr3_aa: CASSVGQGAEKLFF
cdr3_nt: TGTGCCAGCAGTGTGGGACAGGGGGCTGAAAAACTGTTTTTT

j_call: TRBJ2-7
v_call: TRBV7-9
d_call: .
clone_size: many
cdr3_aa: CASSLSAGSPYEQYF
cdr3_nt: TGTGCCAGCAGCTTATCGGCGGGTTCGCCCTACGAGCAGTACTTC

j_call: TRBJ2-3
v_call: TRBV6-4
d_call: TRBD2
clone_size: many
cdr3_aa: CASSDSPSGSADTQYF
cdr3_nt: TGTGCCAGCAGTGACTCCCCTAGCGGGAGCGCAGATACGCAGTATTTT

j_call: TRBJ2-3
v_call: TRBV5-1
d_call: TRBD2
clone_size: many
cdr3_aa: CASSLAPGLAGDTQYF
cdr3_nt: TGCGCCAGCAGCTTGGCACCGGGACTAGCGGGAGATACGCAGTATTTT

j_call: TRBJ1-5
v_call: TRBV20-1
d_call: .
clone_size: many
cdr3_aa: CSARDLASHSNQPQHF
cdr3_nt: TGCAGTGCTAGAGATCTGGCATCCCATAGCAATCAGCCCCAGCATTTT

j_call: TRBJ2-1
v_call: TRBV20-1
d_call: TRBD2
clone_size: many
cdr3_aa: CSARDLAGESNEQFF
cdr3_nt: TGCAGTGCTAGAGATCTAGCGGGAGAGAGCAATGAGCAGTTCTTC

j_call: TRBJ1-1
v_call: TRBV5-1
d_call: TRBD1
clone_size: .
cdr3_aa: CASSWTGTNTEAFF
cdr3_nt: TGCGCCAGCAGCTGGACAGGGACCAACACTGAAGCTTTCTTT

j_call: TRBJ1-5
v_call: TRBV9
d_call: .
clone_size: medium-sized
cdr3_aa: CASSVDGGGQPQHF
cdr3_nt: TGTGCCAGCAGCGTAGACGGCGGAGGTCAGCCCCAGCATTTT

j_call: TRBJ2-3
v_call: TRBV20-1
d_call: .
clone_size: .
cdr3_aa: CSAQSTEDWAGATDTQYF
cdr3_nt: TGCAGTGCGCAGTCTACCGAGGATTGGGCGGGGGCCACAGATACGCAGTATTTT

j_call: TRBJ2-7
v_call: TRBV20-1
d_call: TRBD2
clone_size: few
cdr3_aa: CSARARTSGRLGSYEQYF
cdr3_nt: TGCAGTGCTAGAGCGAGGACTAGCGGGAGACTTGGGTCCTACGAGCAGTACTTC

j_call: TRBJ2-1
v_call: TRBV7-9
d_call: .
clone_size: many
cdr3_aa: CASSKPRGGEPYNEQFF
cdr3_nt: TGTGCCAGCAGCAAACCGAGGGGGGGCGAGCCGTACAATGAGCAGTTCTTC

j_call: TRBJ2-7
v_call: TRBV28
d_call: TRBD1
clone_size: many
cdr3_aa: CASRFRDRGTYEQYF
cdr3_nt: TGTGCCAGCAGGTTCCGGGACAGGGGGACCTACGAGCAGTACTTC

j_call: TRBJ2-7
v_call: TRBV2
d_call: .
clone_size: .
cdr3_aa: CASIFSKEGIYEQYF
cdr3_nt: TGTGCCAGCATTTTCAGCAAAGAGGGGATTTACGAGCAGTACTTC

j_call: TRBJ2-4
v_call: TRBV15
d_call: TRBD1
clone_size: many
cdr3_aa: CATSTPLRDSKNIQYF
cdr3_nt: TGTGCCACCAGCACACCGTTAAGGGACAGCAAAAACATTCAGTACTTC

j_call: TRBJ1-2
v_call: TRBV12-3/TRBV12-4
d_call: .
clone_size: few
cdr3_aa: CASSLAGRGGYGYTF
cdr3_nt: TGTGCCAGCAGTTTAGCGGGCCGCGGTGGCTATGGCTACACCTTC

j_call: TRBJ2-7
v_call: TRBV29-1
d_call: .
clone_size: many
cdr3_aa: CSVVFPRGYEQYF
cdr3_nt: TGCAGCGTTGTTTTTCCTAGGGGCTACGAGCAGTACTTC

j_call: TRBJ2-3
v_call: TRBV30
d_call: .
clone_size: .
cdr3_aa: CAWSVATSDTQYF
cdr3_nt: TGTGCCTGGAGTGTTGCGACATCAGATACGCAGTATTTT

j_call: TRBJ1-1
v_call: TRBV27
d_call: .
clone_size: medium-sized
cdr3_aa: CASTLAGRDTEAFF
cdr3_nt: TGTGCCAGCACCCTGGCAGGGCGGGATACTGAAGCTTTCTTT

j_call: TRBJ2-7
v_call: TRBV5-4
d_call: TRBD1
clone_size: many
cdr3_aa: CASSQSGTGDYEQYF
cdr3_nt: TGTGCCAGCAGTCAATCCGGGACAGGCGATTACGAGCAGTACTTC

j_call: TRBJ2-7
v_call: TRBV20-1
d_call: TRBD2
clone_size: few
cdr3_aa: CSASYLAGDEQYF
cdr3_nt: TGCAGTGCTAGCTACCTAGCGGGAGACGAGCAGTACTTC